This record looks at one T cell receptor beta chain sequence and its context. This specimen belongs to a study of blood T cell repertoires in COVID-19. Data came from immunoSEQ multiplex PCR; TCRdb stores just in-frame clones and leaves some out. Among about 73,000 clones listed, roughly 81% were seen once. The V gene's germline CDR1 is LGHDT and CDR2 YNNKEL (reference sequence). The trim removed 1 base at V and 8 bases at J, leaving 11 bases unmatched. The CDR3 extends over 16 amino acids. The chain carries TRBV3-1 (or the pseudogene TRBV3-2) and TRBJ2-1, with TRBD1 matching 7 bases. The sequenced sample was peripheral blood. This receptor was identified in a woman in her 70s with acute or convalescent COVID-19. The CDR3 protein is CASSQALNRGTDEQFF. The CDR3 coding sequence is TGTGCCAGCAGCCAAGCCCTAAACAGGGGTACGGATGAGCAGTTCTTC.